This note documents a single T cell receptor (beta chain) sequence. CDR1 is LNHDA, CDR2 SQIVND, per germline (reference sequence). The CDR3 consists of 13 residues. V was shortened by 3 bases and J by 5 bases, with 8 bases between the two germline ends. TCRdb's copy holds only in-frame clones and misses some; the assay was immunoSEQ multiplex PCR. Among around 270,000 clones listed, about 90% were seen once. This specimen belongs to a study of blood T cell repertoires in COVID-19. Study overall: The origin of the acute and convalescent COVID-19 samples was the United States, Italy and Spain.

The source of this sequence is a woman aged 50 to 60 with acute or convalescent COVID-19. The chain joins TRBV19 to TRBJ1-5, with D perhaps matching TRBD1 (5 bases). The material sequenced was peripheral blood. The CDR3 DNA is TGTGCCAGTAGTATTTGGGGCCATCAGCCCCAGCATTTT. Translating it yields CASSIWGHQPQHF.